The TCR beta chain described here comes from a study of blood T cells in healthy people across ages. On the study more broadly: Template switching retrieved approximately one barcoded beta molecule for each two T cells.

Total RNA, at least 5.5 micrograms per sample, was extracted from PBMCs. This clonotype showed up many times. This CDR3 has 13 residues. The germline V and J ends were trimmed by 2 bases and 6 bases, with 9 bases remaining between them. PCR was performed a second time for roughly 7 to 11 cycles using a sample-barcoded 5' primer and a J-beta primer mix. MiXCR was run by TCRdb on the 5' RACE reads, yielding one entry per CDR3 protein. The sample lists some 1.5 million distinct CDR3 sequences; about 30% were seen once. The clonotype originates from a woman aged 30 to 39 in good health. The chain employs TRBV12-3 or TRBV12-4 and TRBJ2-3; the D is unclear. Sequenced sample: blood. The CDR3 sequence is CASSLLGEDTQYF. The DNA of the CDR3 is TGTGCCAGCAGTTTACTAGGAGAGGATACGCAGTATTTT.